The 9 T cell receptor beta chains reported below all come from one sample, sequenced in a study of T cell responses to AZD1222 COVID-19 vaccine (dated by TCRdb to the early 2020s). The method was the immunoSEQ multiplex PCR assay. What TCRdb holds here is the immuneACCESS table cut down to in-frame rearrangements. Part of the clones is not present; checked against another copy, under half of the missing clones reflect an unresolved V gene, and the others are unexplained. Counted in this sample were about 110,000 clones; 70% to 90% of them appeared once. The ten top clones hold around 3% of the sample. The intended sense of this specimen's time point label: baseline before first vaccination. This specimen was peripheral blood, taken on day 0 of AZD1222 vaccination. These TCRs come from an adult in good health.

The gene calls are TRBV6-6 and TRBJ1-4; possibly TRBD1 for D (6 bases). The V gene's germline CDR1 is MNHNY and CDR2 SVGAGI (reference sequence). The CDR3 length is 15 residues. Trimming left V 2 bases short and J 8 bases short, with 15 bases between. This chain's CDR3 is CASSYDPGQGEKLFF. The CDR3, as DNA: TGTGCCAGCAGTTACGACCCAGGGCAGGGGGAAAAACTGTTTTTT.

CDR3 loop: CASSVFQVATNEKLFF. The CDR3 DNA sequence: TGTGCCAGCAGTGTGTTCCAGGTTGCAACTAATGAAAAACTGTTTTTT. The rearrangement joins TRBV2 to TRBJ1-4; D not certain. Between the trimmed V and J ends, which lost 4 bases and 0 bases, there was a span of 12 bases. CDR1 is SNHLY and CDR2 is FYNNEI in the germline V gene. The CDR3 has 16 amino acids.

To note about this clone: This CDR3 is also generated by other DNA sequences in the sample. The J gene is TRBJ1-1, the V gene TRBV29-1; TRBD1 agrees at 8 bases. After removal of 3 bases from V and 4 bases from J, the junction contained 10 bases not matched to a gene. Germline values: CDR1 SQVTM, CDR2 ANQGSEA. The CDR3 spans 15 residues. In nucleotides, the CDR3 is TGCAGCGTTGAGGGAACAGGGGGAGGCGGCACTGAAGCTTTCTTT. It codes for CSVEGTGGGGTEAFF.

This clone was found once. The V call is TRBV5-4, the J call TRBJ2-1; D might be TRBD2 (6 bases). Per the germline V gene, CDR1 is SGHNT and CDR2 is YYREEE (reference sequence). V was cut by 2 bases and J by 12 bases, with 15 bases left in between. The CDR3 has 13 residues. CDR3 sequence: CASSFSRDGGQFF. CDR3 DNA sequence: TGTGCCAGCAGCTTTTCTCGGGACGGGGGGCAGTTCTTC.

The rearrangement joins TRBV14 to TRBJ1-1; D may be TRBD1 (5 bases). V lost 4 bases and J lost 1, with 10 bases in between. The CDR3 totals 14 residues. In germline, CDR1 is SGHDN, CDR2 FVKESK. CDR3 in DNA: TGTGCCAGCAGCCTGGGACGGTGGAACACTGAAGCTTTCTTT. Protein product: CASSLGRWNTEAFF.

This chain links TRBV6-5 with TRBJ1-3; 9 nucleotides line up with TRBD1. This CDR3 spans 14 amino acids. V lost 8 bases and J lost 3; bases outside the gene matches: 5. Germline lookup yields CDR1 MNHEY and CDR2 SVGAGI. CDR3 DNA sequence: TGTGCCAGCCGGGACAGGGCGGTTGGAAACACCATATATTTT. Its translation: CASRDRAVGNTIYF.

The V and J genes are TRBV15 and TRBJ1-5, with D hard to call. Trimming removed 6 bases from V and 5 bases from J, with 8 bases in between. The CDR3 contains 12 residues. CDR1 and CDR2 (germline): LNHNV, YYDKDF (reference sequence). This CDR3 reads CATRGADQPQHF. CDR3 nucleotide sequence: TGTGCCACCAGGGGAGCCGATCAGCCCCAGCATTTT.

The rearrangement uses TRBV18 and TRBJ2-5; 7 bases are a match to TRBD1. The V segment lost 5 bases and the J segment 1 base; nucleotides outside the gene matches: 4. Germline V lookup: CDR1 KGHSH, CDR2 LQKENI. The CDR3 totals 14 residues. This CDR3 reads CASSSTGAQETQYF. The CDR3 DNA reads as TGTGCCAGCTCATCTACAGGGGCCCAAGAGACCCAGTACTTC.

The chain carries TRBV7-9 and TRBJ2-7, with D perhaps TRBD1 or TRBD2 (6 bases each). Trimming took off 1 base at V and 6 bases at J, with 19 bases between the two ends. Per germline, CDR1 SEHNR and CDR2 FQNEAQ (reference sequence). The CDR3 extends over 16 amino acids. This CDR3 is CASSLELGGSVSEQYF. CDR3 DNA sequence: TGTGCCAGCAGCTTAGAGCTGGGGGGCTCTGTGAGCGAGCAGTACTTC.